The clone carrying this T cell receptor (beta chain) was counted many times. Unmatched junction bases numbered 6, after V lost 6 bases and J lost 9 bases. This CDR3 comprises 14 residues. The sample is drawn from a study of human T cells and chemical hapten exposure. Study at large: For the approximately 23-week duration of the study, patients were given weekly doses of diphenylcyclopropenone on the scalp. Patients, chiefly female, had alopecia areata, totalis or universalis.

Described time point: patch test 3, about 24 weeks after DPC sensitization. Treatment reported: therapeutic diphenylcyclopropenone sensitization with weekly scalp DPC. Extraction yielded total RNA from whole blood (unfractionated). TCRdb called the RACE reads again in MiXCR, with one record for every CDR3 protein. The table has 70,000 or so distinct CDR3 sequences, around 10% seen once. Sequencing used whole blood, obtained in connection with sensitization to the hapten diphenylcyclopropenone (DPC). The TCR sequence derives from a woman in her 50s with alopecia areata. Some clones in this sample may be carry-over from other donors' samples. The V and J genes are TRBV12-3 or TRBV12-4 and TRBJ1-6; 9 bases are a match to TRBD1. The CDR3 DNA follows: TGTGCCAGCAGGCTACAGGGGGCTGGTTCACCCCTCCACTTT. Encoded protein: CASRLQGAGSPLHF.